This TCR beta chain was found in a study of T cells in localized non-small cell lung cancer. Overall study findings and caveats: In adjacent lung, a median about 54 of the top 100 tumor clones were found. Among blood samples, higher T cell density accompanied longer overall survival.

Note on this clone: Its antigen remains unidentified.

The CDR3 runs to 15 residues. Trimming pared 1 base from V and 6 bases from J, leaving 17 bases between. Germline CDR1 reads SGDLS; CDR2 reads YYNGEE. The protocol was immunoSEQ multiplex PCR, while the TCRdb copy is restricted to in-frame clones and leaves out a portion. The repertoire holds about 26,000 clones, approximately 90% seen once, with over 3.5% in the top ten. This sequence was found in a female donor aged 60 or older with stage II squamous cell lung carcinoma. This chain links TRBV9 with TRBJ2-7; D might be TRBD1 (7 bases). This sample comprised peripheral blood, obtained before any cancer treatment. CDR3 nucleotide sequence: TGTGCCAGCAGCGTATCTGCTCTTCAGGGGGGCGAGCAGTACTTC. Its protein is CASSVSALQGGEQYF.